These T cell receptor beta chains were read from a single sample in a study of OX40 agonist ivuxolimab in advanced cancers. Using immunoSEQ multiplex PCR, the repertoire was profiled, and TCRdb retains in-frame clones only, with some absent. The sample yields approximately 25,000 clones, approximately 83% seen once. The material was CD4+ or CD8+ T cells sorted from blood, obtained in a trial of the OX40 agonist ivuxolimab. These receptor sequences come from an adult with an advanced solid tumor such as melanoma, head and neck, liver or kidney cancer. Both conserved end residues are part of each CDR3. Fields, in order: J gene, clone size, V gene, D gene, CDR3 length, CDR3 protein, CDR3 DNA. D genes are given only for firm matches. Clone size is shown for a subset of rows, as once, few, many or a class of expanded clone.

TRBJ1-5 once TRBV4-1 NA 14 CASSLDISNQPQHF TGCGCCAGCAGCCTTGACATTAGCAATCAGCCCCAGCATTTT
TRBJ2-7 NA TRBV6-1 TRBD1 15 CASSESPGGSYEQYF TGTGCCAGCAGTGAATCCCCAGGGGGTTCTTACGAGCAGTACTTC
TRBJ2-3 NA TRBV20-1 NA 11 CSARVVDTQYF TGCAGTGCTAGAGTGGTAGATACGCAGTATTTT
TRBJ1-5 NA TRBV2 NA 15 CASSEIWQGNQPQHF TGTGCCAGCAGTGAAATCTGGCAGGGGAATCAGCCCCAGCATTTT
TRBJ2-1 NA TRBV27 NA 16 CASSSPRVHIYNEQFF TGTGCCAGCAGTAGCCCTCGGGTCCACATATACAATGAGCAGTTCTTC
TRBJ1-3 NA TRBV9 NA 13 CASSSEAGNTIYF TGTGCCAGCAGCTCGGAGGCTGGAAACACCATATATTTT
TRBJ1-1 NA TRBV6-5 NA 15 CASSYRASQNTEAFF TGTGCCAGCAGTTACCGGGCGTCACAGAACACTGAAGCTTTCTTT
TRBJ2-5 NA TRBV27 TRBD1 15 CASSLITGGVETQYF TGTGCCAGCAGTTTAATCACAGGGGGCGTTGAGACCCAGTACTTC
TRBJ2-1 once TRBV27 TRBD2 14 CASKVAGVYNEQFF TGTGCCAGCAAAGTAGCGGGGGTTTACAATGAGCAGTTCTTC
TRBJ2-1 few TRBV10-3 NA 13 CAIGISSYNEQFF TGTGCCATTGGCATTAGCTCCTACAATGAGCAGTTCTTC
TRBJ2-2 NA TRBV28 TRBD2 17 CASSRLAGEAGTGELFF TGTGCCAGCTCCCGACTAGCGGGAGAAGCTGGCACCGGGGAGCTGTTTTTT
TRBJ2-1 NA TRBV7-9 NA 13 CASSPEAEWVQFF TGTGCCAGCAGTCCGGAGGCGGAATGGGTGCAGTTCTTC
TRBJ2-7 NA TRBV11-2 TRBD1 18 CASSLPPDRGIFSYEQYF TGTGCCAGCAGCTTACCACCGGACAGGGGGATATTCTCCTACGAGCAGTACTTC
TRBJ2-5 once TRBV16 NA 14 CASSPGRSQETQYF TGTGCCAGCAGCCCGGGGCGATCCCAAGAGACCCAGTACTTC
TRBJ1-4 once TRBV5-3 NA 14 CASRRSSPNEKLFF TGTGCCAGTAGGAGGTCGAGTCCTAATGAAAAACTGTTTTTT
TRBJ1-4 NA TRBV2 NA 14 CASSETATNEKLFF TGTGCCAGCAGTGAGACGGCAACTAATGAAAAACTGTTTTTT
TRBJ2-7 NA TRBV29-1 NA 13 CSVEAGDNYEQYF TGCAGCGTTGAGGCAGGGGATAACTACGAGCAGTACTTC
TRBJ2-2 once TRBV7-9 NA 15 CASSLAGHNTGELFF TGTGCCAGCAGCTTGGCGGGACACAACACCGGGGAGCTGTTTTTT
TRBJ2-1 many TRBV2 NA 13 CASRGLAVFEQFF TGTGCCAGCAGAGGGCTAGCCGTCTTTGAGCAGTTCTTC
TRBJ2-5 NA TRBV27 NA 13 CASRSGYRETQYF TGTGCCAGCAGGTCGGGGTATCGAGAGACCCAGTACTTC
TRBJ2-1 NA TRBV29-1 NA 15 CSVYQAGERYNEQFF TGCAGCGTTTATCAGGCTGGGGAACGCTACAATGAGCAGTTCTTC
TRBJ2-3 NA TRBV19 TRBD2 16 CASSTGLAGVTDTQYF TGTGCCAGTAGTACCGGACTAGCGGGAGTCACAGATACGCAGTATTTT
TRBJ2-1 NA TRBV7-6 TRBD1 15 CASSLGTGQGNEQFF TGTGCCAGCAGCCTTGGGACAGGGCAGGGCAATGAGCAGTTCTTC
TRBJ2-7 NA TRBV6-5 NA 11 CASSVGHEQYF TGTGCCAGTTCAGTGGGGCACGAGCAGTACTTC
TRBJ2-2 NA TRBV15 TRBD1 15 CATSGRGGYTGELFF TGTGCCACCAGTGGGCGAGGGGGCTACACCGGGGAGCTGTTTTTT
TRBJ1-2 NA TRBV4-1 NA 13 CASSQSLPGGYTF TGCGCCAGCAGCCAAAGCCTGCCGGGTGGCTACACCTTC
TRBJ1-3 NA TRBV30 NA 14 CAWVTPSRGNTIYF TGTGCCTGGGTTACCCCGTCCCGGGGAAACACCATATATTTT
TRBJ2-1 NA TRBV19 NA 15 CASSMAAGLVDEQFF TGTGCCAGTAGTATGGCCGCTGGGTTAGTGGATGAGCAGTTCTTC
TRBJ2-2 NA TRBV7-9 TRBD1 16 CASRNTGGDGTGELFF TGTGCCAGCAGGAACACAGGGGGCGATGGCACCGGGGAGCTGTTTTTT
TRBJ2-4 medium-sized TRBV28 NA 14 CASRPPDGLDIQYF TGTGCCAGCAGACCACCGGACGGGTTGGACATTCAGTACTTC
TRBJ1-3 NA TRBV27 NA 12 CASGLSSDTIYF TGTGCCAGCGGACTGTCCTCGGACACCATATATTTT
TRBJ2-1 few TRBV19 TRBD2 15 CASSVTSGAYNEQFF TGTGCCAGTAGTGTGACTAGCGGCGCCTACAATGAGCAGTTCTTC
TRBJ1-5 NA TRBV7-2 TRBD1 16 CASSSLTGGSNQPQHF TGTGCCAGCAGCTCCCTGACAGGGGGCAGCAATCAGCCCCAGCATTTT
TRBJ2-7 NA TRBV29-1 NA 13 CSVEKSRGYEQYF TGCAGCGTTGAAAAGAGTCGGGGGTACGAGCAGTACTTC
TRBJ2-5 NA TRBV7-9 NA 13 CASSLVGKETQYF TGTGCCAGCAGCTTAGTGGGGAAAGAGACCCAGTACTTC
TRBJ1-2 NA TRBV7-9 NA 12 CASSSPMGDYTF TGTGCCAGCAGCTCCCCGATGGGGGACTACACCTTC
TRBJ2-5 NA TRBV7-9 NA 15 CASSLGRRAQETQYF TGTGCCAGCAGCTTAGGGCGCAGGGCTCAAGAGACCCAGTACTTC
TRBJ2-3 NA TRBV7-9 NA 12 CASSFSADTQYF TGTGCCAGCAGCTTTTCGGCAGATACGCAGTATTTT
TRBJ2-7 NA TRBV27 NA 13 CASSLAVGYEQYF TGTGCCAGCAGTTTAGCCGTCGGCTACGAGCAGTACTTC
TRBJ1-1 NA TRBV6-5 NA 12 CASSLGGREAFF TGTGCCAGCAGTTTGGGCGGAAGGGAAGCTTTCTTT
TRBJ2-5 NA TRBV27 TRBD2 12 CASSAGGAEQYF TGTGCCAGCAGTGCCGGGGGGGCGGAGCAGTACTTC
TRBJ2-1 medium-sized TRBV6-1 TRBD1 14 CASSDRTGVDEQFF TGTGCCAGCAGTGACCGGACAGGGGTGGATGAGCAGTTCTTC